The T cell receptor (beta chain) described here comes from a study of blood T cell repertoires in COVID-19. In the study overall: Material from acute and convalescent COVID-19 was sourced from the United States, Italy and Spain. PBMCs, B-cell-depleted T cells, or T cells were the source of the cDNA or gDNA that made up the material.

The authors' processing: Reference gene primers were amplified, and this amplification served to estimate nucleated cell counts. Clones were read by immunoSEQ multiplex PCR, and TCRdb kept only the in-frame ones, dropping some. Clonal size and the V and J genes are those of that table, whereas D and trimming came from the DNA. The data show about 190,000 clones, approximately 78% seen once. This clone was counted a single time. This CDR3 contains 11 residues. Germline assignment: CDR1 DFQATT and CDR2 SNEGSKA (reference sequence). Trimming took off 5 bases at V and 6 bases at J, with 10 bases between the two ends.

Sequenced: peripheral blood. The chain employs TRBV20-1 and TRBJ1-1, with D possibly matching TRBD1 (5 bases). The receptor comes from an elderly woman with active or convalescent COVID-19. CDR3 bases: TGCAGTGCTTCAGGGATACCTGAAGCTTTCTTT. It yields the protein CSASGIPEAFF.